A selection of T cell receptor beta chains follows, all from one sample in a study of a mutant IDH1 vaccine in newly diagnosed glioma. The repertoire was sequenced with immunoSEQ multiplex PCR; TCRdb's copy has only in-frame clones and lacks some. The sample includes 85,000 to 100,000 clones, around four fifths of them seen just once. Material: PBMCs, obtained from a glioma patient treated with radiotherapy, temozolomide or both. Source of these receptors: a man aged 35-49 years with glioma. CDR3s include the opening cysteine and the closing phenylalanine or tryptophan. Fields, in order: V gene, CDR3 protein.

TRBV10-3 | CAISELRTIGDEQYF
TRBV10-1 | CASMRGETQYF
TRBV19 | CASSIWTGPLRPQHF
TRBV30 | CAWTWNTGELFF
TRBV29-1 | CSVEGRINTEAFF
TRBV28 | CASSPSGSGRAETQYF
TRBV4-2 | CASSQGAGGQYEQYF
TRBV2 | CASTGQGGEQYF
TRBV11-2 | CASSSVGGPKLNTGELFF
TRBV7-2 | CASSRRGFTGELFF
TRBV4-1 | CASSQEGRWRRSSYEQYF
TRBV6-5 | CASSYGRAIQETQYF
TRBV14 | CASSRGVTEAFF
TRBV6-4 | CASIGGLAAEETQYF
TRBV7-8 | CASSLTGSGNQPQHF
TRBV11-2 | CASSLSGTGGFTEAFF
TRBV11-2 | CASSLAGPKNIQYF
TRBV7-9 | CASSHRTSGGDEQFF
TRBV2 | CASSGGQYNEQFF
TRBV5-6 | CASSLGGSLWNTIYF
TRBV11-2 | CASSLEGGHSYEQYF
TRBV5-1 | CASSWGLAASTDTQYF
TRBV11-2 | CASSLVGRNSGANVLTF
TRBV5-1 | CASSPGPPWGNEKLFF